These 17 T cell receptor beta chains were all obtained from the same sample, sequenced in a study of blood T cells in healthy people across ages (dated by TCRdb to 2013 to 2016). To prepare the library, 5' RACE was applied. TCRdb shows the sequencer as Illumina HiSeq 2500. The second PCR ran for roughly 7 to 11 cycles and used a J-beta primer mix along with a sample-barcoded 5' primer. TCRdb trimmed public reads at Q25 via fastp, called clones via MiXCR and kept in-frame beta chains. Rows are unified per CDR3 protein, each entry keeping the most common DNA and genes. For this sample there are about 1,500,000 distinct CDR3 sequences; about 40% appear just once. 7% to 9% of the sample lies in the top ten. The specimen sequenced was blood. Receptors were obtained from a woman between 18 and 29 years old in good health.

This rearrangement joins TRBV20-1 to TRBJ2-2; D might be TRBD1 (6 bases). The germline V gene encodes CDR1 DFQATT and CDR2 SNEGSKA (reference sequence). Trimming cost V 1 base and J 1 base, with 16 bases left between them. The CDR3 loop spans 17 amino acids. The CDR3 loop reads CSARVITGTLNTGELFF. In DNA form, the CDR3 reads TGCAGTGCTAGAGTAATCACCGGGACACTGAACACCGGGGAGCTGTTTTTT.

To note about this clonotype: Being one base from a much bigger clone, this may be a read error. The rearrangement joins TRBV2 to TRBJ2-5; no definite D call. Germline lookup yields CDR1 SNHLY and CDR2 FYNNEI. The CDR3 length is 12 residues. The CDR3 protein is CTSTLLQETQYF. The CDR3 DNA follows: TGTACCAGCACCCTACTCCAAGAGACCCAGTACTTC.

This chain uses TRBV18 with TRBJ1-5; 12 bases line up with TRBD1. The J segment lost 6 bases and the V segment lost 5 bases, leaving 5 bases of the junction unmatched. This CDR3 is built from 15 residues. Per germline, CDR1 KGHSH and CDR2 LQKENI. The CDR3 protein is CASSAGQGASQPQHF. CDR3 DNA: TGTGCCAGCTCAGCGGGACAGGGGGCGAGTCAGCCCCAGCATTTT. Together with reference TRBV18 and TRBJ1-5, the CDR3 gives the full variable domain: NAGVMQNPRHLVRRRGQEARLRCSPMKGHSHVYWYRQLPEEGLKFMVYLQKENIIDESGMPKERFSAEFPKEGPSILRIQQVVRGDSAAYFCASSAGQGASQPQHFGDGTRLSIL.

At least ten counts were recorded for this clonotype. CDR3 nucleotide sequence: TGTGCCAGCAGTAGGACTCAACAAGAGACCCAGTACTTC. This sequence encodes CASSRTQQETQYF. The chain links TRBV12-3 or TRBV12-4 to TRBJ2-5; a weak D match, TRBD2 (5 bases). V dropped 5 bases and J dropped 2 bases, with 9 bases sitting between them. CDR3 length equals 13 residues.

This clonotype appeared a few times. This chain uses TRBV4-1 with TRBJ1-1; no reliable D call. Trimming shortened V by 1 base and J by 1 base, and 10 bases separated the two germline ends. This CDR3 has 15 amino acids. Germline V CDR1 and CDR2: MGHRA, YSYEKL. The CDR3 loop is CASSQAGRENTEAFF. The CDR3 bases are TGCGCCAGCAGCCAAGCCGGGAGAGAGAACACTGAAGCTTTCTTT.

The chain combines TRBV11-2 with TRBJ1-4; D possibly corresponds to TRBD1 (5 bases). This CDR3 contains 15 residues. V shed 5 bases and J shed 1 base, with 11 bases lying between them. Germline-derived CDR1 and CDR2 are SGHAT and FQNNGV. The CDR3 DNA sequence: TGTGCCAGCAGCCGCATGACAGAAACTAATGAAAAACTGTTTTTT. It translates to CASSRMTETNEKLFF.

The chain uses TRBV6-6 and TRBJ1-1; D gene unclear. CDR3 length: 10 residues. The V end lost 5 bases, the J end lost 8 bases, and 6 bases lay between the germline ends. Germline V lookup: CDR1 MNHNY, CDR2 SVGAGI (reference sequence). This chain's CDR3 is CASSRREAFF. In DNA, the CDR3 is TGTGCCAGCAGTCGAAGGGAAGCTTTCTTT.

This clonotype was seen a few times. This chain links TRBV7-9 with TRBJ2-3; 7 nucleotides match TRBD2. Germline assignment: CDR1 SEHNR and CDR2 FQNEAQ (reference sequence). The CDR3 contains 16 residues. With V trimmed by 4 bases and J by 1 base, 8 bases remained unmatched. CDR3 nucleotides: TGTGCCAGCAGCTCGACGCGGGAGTATCGCACAGATACGCAGTATTTT. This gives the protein CASSSTREYRTDTQYF.

CDR3 sequence: CASSVGASGAYNEQFF. The CDR3 DNA follows: TGTGCCAGCAGCGTAGGGGCTAGCGGGGCCTACAATGAGCAGTTCTTC. The chain employs TRBV9 and TRBJ2-1; 9 positions match TRBD2. The CDR3 consists of 16 residues. With V trimmed by 0 bases and J by 2 bases, 3 bases remained unmatched. Germline lookup yields CDR1 SGDLS and CDR2 YYNGEE. The whole variable domain, filled in from reference TRBV9 and TRBJ2-1, reads DSGVTQTPKHLITATGQRVTLRCSPRSGDLSVYWYQQSLDQGLQFLIQYYNGEERAKGNILERFSAQQFPDLHSELNLSSLELGDSALYFCASSVGASGAYNEQFFGPGTRLTVL.

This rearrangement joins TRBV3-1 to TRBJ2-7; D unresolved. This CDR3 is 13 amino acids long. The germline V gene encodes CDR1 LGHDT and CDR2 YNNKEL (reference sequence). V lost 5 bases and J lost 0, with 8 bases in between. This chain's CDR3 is CASSIWSSYEQYF. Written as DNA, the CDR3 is TGTGCCAGCAGCATATGGAGCTCCTACGAGCAGTACTTC.

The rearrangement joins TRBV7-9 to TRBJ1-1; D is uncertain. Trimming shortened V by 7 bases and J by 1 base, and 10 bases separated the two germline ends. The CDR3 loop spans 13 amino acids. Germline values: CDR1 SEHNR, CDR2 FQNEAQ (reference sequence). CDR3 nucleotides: TGTGCCAGCAACCCCCTGGGGAACACTGAAGCTTTCTTT. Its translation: CASNPLGNTEAFF.

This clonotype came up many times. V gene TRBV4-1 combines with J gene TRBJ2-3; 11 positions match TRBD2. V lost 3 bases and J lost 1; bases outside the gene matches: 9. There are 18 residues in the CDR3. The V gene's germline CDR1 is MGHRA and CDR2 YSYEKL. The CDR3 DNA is TGCGCCAGCAGCCACGGAAGGACTAGCGGGCCGGGCACAGATACGCAGTATTTT. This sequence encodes CASSHGRTSGPGTDTQYF.

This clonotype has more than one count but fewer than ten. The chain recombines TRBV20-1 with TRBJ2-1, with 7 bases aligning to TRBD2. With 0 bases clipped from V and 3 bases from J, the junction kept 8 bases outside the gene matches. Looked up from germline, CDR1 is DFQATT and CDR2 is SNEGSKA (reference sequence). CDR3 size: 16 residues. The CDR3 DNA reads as TGCAGTGCTAGAGATAAGGCGGGAGTCCGCTACAATGAGCAGTTCTTC. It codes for CSARDKAGVRYNEQFF.

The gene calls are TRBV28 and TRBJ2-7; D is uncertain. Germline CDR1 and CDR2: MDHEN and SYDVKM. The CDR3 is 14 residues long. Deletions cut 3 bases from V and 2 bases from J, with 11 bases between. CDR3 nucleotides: TGTGCCAGCAGTTTGTCCGGGCCAACCTACGAGCAGTACTTC. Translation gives CASSLSGPTYEQYF.

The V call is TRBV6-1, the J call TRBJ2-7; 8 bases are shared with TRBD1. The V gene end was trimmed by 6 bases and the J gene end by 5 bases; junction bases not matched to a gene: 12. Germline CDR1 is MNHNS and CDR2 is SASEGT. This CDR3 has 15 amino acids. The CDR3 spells CASSTGQGLFHEQYF. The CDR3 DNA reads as TGTGCCAGCAGCACCGGACAGGGTTTGTTTCACGAGCAGTACTTC.

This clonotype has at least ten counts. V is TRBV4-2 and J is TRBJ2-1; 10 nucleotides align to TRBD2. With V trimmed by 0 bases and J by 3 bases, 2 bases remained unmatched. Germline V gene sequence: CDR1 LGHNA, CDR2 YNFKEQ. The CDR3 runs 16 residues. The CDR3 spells CASSQDRTSGYNEQFF. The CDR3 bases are TGTGCCAGCAGCCAAGACAGGACTAGCGGCTACAATGAGCAGTTCTTC.

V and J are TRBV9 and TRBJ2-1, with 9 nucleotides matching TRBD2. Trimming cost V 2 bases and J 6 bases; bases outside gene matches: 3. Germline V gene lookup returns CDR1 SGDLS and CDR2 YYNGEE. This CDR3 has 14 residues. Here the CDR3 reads CASSVGGGANEQFF. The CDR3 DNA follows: TGTGCCAGCAGCGTCGGCGGGGGGGCCAATGAGCAGTTCTTC.